This is a list of T cell receptor beta chains from one sample in a study of molecular identifiers for immune sequencing clone quantification. TCRdb ran MiXCR on the PCR reads and lists one entry per CDR3 protein. Of roughly 320,000 distinct CDR3 sequences in the sample, over 20% were seen once. The sequenced sample was naive CD8+ T cells from blood, with Jurkat cell RNA spiked in. All receptors come from a human donor in good health. Some libraries in this study had Jurkat cell RNA spiked in. The CDR3 runs from the conserved cysteine through the conserved F or W. A D gene is named only where the DNA matches it firmly. Only some rows state a clone size, as once, few, many or a class for expanded clones.

CDR3 DNA | CDR3 protein | clone size | J gene | V gene | D gene
TGTGCCAGTAGTGGGACACCCCTACGTCTGTACTTC | CASSGTPLRLYF | many | TRBJ2-7 | TRBV19 | -
TGTGCCAGCAGCCGAGGACCAGCTGGATACGAGCAGTACTTC | CASSRGPAGYEQYF | - | TRBJ2-7 | TRBV6-2/TRBV6-3 | -
TGTGCCAGCAGCTTAAGCTACAATGAGCAGTTCTTC | CASSLSYNEQFF | many | TRBJ2-1 | TRBV7-2 | -
TGTGCCTGGGGTATAGGGGCCGCAGGAAACACCATATATTTT | CAWGIGAAGNTIYF | - | TRBJ1-3 | TRBV30 | -
TGCGCCAGCAGCCGGAGTCACAATCAGCCCCAGCATTTT | CASSRSHNQPQHF | - | TRBJ1-5 | TRBV10-1 | -
TGTGCCAGCAGTTACTCCCAGGGCGGCTACGAGCAGTACTTC | CASSYSQGGYEQYF | many | TRBJ2-7 | TRBV6-5 | -
TGCGCCAGCAGCCAAGAAGTCGCTGGTCCCCTCGCCTACGAGCAGTACTTC | CASSQEVAGPLAYEQYF | few | TRBJ2-7 | TRBV4-1 | -
TGTGCCAGCAGCGCCGTCAGTGTCAGGGGTACCACCGGGGAGCTGTTTTTT | CASSAVSVRGTTGELFF | many | TRBJ2-2 | TRBV27 | -
TGTGCCAGCAGTTCGGACAGGGGACGAGATACGCAGTATTTT | CASSSDRGRDTQYF | many | TRBJ2-3 | TRBV28 | TRBD1
TGTGCCAGCAGCACCTCCACTGAAGCTTTCTTT | CASSTSTEAFF | many | TRBJ1-1 | TRBV7-9 | -
TGCGCCAGCAGTGAGTGGAGGGGGCGTTGGGAGCAGTACTTC | CASSEWRGRWEQYF | many | TRBJ2-7 | TRBV10-2 | -
TGTGCCAGCAGTTCATACATGGCGGGGGGCCCCCACAATGAGCAGTTCTTC | CASSSYMAGGPHNEQFF | many | TRBJ2-1 | TRBV27 | TRBD2
TGTGCCAGCAGACCGTCGGGACCCGATAATTCACCCCTCCACTTT | CASRPSGPDNSPLHF | many | TRBJ1-6 | TRBV12-3/TRBV12-4 | -
TGTGCCAGCAGCCTGGTGGCTATGAACACTGAAGCTTTCTTT | CASSLVAMNTEAFF | many | TRBJ1-1 | TRBV2 | -
TGTGCCAGCAGTCCCGTGGGGAGTGGCAATCAGCCCCAGCATTTT | CASSPVGSGNQPQHF | many | TRBJ1-5 | TRBV12-3/TRBV12-4 | -
TGCGCCAGCAGTGAAGTAGGGGGGGTTGAAGCTCTCTTT | CASSEVGGVEALF | - | TRBJ1-1 | TRBV10-2 | -
TGTGCCAGCATCGCAGATACGCAGTATTTT | CASIADTQYF | - | TRBJ2-3 | TRBV5-3 | -
TGTGCCAGCAGTGAACAGGGGGTTGGGGCCAACGTCCTGACTTTC | CASSEQGVGANVLTF | many | TRBJ2-6 | TRBV6-5 | TRBD1
TGTGCCGTTGGGGAGCTGGGACCTCAAGAGACCCAGTACTTC | CAVGELGPQETQYF | many | TRBJ2-5 | TRBV7-9 | -
TGTGCCAGCAGTGACGGGACAGGGGGCTACAATGAGCAGTTCTTC | CASSDGTGGYNEQFF | - | TRBJ2-1 | TRBV27 | TRBD1
TGTGCCAGCAGTGTATCGAGCGGGGGAGACGGTAGCTCCTACGAGCAGTACTTC | CASSVSSGGDGSSYEQYF | many | TRBJ2-7 | TRBV2 | TRBD2
TGTGCCAGCAGCTTAACACCGACAGGGGGCCTCGACGAGCAGTACTTC | CASSLTPTGGLDEQYF | many | TRBJ2-7 | TRBV7-6 | TRBD1
TGCAGCGTTATACACAGGGAGGACTATGGCTACACCTTC | CSVIHREDYGYTF | many | TRBJ1-2 | TRBV29-1 | -
TGTGCCAGCAGCCCGGGACTAGCGGGGGTCAAGACCCAGTACTTC | CASSPGLAGVKTQYF | many | TRBJ2-5 | TRBV5-1 | TRBD2
TGCGCCAGCAGCCAAGAGTTGAGCGGGAGGTACCAAGAGACCCAGTACTTC | CASSQELSGRYQETQYF | few | TRBJ2-5 | TRBV4-3 | TRBD2
TGTGCCAGCCTAGCCCCTGACATGTCGATTGGGTCCTACGAGCAGTACTTC | CASLAPDMSIGSYEQYF | many | TRBJ2-7 | TRBV2 | -
TGCAGCGTTGAGGAAGGCCTAACTAGCGGGAGTGTGGTTGAGCAGTTCTTC | CSVEEGLTSGSVVEQFF | few | TRBJ2-1 | TRBV29-1 | TRBD2
TGTGCCAGCAGCCCGTCTAGTGGGACAGGTCCCTACGAGCAGTACTTC | CASSPSSGTGPYEQYF | - | TRBJ2-7 | TRBV27 | TRBD1
TGTGCCAGCAGTTATCCCCGGGCCCAAGGGGGGGATACGCAGTATTTT | CASSYPRAQGGDTQYF | many | TRBJ2-3 | TRBV28 | -
TGCAGTGCTAGGGAGCCGATTCGACGGTCGACTCCCTACGAGCAGTACTTC | CSAREPIRRSTPYEQYF | - | TRBJ2-7 | TRBV20-1 | -
TGTGCCAGCAGTTTTCAAGGGACCCAGTACTTC | CASSFQGTQYF | - | TRBJ2-5 | TRBV27 | -
TGTGCCAGCAGCTTAAGTCAACAGGGAAATCAGCCCCAGCATTTT | CASSLSQQGNQPQHF | many | TRBJ1-5 | TRBV7-9 | -
TGTGCCAGCAGTCCGTGGACAGGGGGCGTCCCAGATACGCAGTATTTT | CASSPWTGGVPDTQYF | - | TRBJ2-3 | TRBV6-2/TRBV6-3 | TRBD1
TGCAGTGCTCGGTCGCGGGGGGGCTACGAGCAGTACTTC | CSARSRGGYEQYF | many | TRBJ2-7 | TRBV20-1 | TRBD2
TGTGCTACCGTCGGGGACCGTACCTACGAGCAGTACTTC | CATVGDRTYEQYF | many | TRBJ2-7 | TRBV7-9 | -
TGTGCCAGCAGTGGCACCGGGGATCTGTTTTTT | CASSGTGDLFF | few | TRBJ2-2 | TRBV9 | -
TGTGCCGGCCGAGCAGGAGACAGGATCACCACTGAAGCCTTCTTT | CAGRAGDRITTEAFF | - | TRBJ1-1 | TRBV19 | -
TGTGCCAGCAGTTTATCGGCAGGGGCGACCTACGAGCAGTACTTC | CASSLSAGATYEQYF | many | TRBJ2-7 | TRBV27 | -
TGTGCCAGCAGCCAAACGGGGGCGATTGGGGGCGCCGAGACCCAGTACTTC | CASSQTGAIGGAETQYF | - | TRBJ2-5 | TRBV14 | -
TGTGCCAGCAGGGTCGGAATGGACACCGGGGAGCTGTTTTTT | CASRVGMDTGELFF | many | TRBJ2-2 | TRBV28 | -
TGTGCCAGCAGTTGGGGACAGGGGGAGCTGTTTTTT | CASSWGQGELFF | few | TRBJ2-2 | TRBV6-2/TRBV6-3 | TRBD1